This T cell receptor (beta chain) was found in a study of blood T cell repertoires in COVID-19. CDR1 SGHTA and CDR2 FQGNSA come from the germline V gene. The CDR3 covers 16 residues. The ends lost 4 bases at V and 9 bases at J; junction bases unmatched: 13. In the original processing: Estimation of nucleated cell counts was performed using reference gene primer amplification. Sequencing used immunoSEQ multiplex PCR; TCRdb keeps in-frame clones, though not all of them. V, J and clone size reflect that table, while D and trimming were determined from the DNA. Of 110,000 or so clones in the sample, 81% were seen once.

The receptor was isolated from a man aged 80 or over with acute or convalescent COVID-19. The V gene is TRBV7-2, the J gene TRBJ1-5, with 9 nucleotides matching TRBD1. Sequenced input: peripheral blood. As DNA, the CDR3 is TGTGCCAGCAGCTCACCCTCGACAGGGGGAAAGACGCCCCAGCATTTT. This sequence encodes CASSSPSTGGKTPQHF.